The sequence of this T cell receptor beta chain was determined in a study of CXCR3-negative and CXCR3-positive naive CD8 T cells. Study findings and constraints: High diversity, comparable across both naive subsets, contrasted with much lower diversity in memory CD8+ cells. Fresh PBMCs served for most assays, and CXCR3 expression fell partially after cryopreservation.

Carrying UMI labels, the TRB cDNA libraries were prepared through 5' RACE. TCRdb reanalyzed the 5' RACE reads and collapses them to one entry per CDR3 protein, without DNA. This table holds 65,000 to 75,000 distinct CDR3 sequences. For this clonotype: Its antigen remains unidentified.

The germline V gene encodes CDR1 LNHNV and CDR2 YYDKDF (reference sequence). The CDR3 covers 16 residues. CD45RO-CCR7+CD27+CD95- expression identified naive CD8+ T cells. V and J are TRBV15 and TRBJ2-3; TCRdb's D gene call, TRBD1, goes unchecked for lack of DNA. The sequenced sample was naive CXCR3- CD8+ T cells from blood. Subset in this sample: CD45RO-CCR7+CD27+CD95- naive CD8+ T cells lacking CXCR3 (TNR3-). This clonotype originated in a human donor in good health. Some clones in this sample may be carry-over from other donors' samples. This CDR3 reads CATSKRDRGNLDTQYF.